The entry below describes one T cell receptor beta chain. The target of this receptor is not known. Base-call qualities are not available, and no considerably larger clone is one nucleotide away. The record originates from a study of cytomegalovirus exposure and HLA in healthy donors (dated by TCRdb to 2016 to 2017). About the investigation overall: The 500 to 800 repertoires of the first cohort and the roughly 120 validation repertoires were produced on the same platform, according to a later analysis. Along with the roughly 610-subject first cohort, a separate validation cohort of over a hundred different subjects was used. To predict cytomegalovirus infection status, the study combined high-throughput TCR immunosequencing, statistical association of individual TCRs with disease status, and machine learning. The aim of the study was to test whether cataloging public T cell receptors could identify signatures of past pathogen exposure. The full study reports these points: A later analysis found that TCRs clustered in the first cohort also tended to co-occur in the roughly 120 validation repertoires, with about 94% of cluster scores above 0. The classifier was reported to diagnose cytomegalovirus status with high specificity and sensitivity in both the original cohort and the validation cohort. A later analysis lacked HLA typing for the validation cohort, so it scored co-occurrence in that cohort across all 120 repertoires. Most TCR sequences were seen in very few donors, while some public TCRs were found in many individuals. In vitro tests confirmed that a few of the cytomegalovirus-associated TCR beta chains recognize cytomegalovirus antigens. The study gave a list of 150 to 200 TCR beta chains associated with cytomegalovirus. The authors suggested that the approach could potentially be generalized to other disease states and immunological phenotypes.

The library was prepared using the immunoSEQ multiplex PCR assay. The study's own analysis went as follows. A statistical classification framework was developed to diagnose cytomegalovirus status using the catalog of TCR beta chain sequences. In TCRdb, the immuneACCESS table is reduced to in-frame sequences with V and J assigned. These tables do not hold every clone; where another copy was compared, an unresolved V gene accounts for under half, and the others remain unexplained. The D gene and trimming were derived from the DNA, and the V and J assignments and clone size from that table. This sample lists about 98,000 clones; around nine tenths were detected once. Roughly 3.9% of the sample rests with the top ten. The germline V and J ends show losses of 3 bases and 3 bases respectively, and no gene match explains 4 bases of the junction. The CDR3 covers 14 residues, taking in both the cysteine and the phenylalanine. The read is trimmed to its CDR3 DNA, 42 bases read in frame from base 1. CDR1 and CDR2, per the germline V gene, are ENHRY and SYGVKD.

The donors belonged to the validation cohort of approximately 130 subjects, which was separate from the approximately 660-subject first cohort. This chain joins TRBV10-3 to TRBJ2-7; 8 bases in between match TRBD2. The TCR comes from a woman in her 30s in good health and CMV-seronegative. Sequenced: PBMCs. In nucleotides, the sequence is TGTGCCATCAGTGAAGCGGGGGACCTCTACGAGCAGTACTTC. Translated, it reads CAISEAGDLYEQYF.